The next 9 T cell receptor beta chains were all read from a single sample in a study of blood T cell repertoires in COVID-19. Measured with immunoSEQ multiplex PCR; TCRdb has only the in-frame clones, and not every one. Among 250,000 to 400,000 clones, about 90% were seen once, and the ten largest hold 2.5% to 3.5%. Sequenced: peripheral blood. Every receptor here comes from a young woman with COVID-19, enrolled during active disease.

Written as DNA, the CDR3 is TGCGCCAGCAGCCAAGGCAGCCGGGAGGCTGGAAACACCATATATTTT. Residues: CASSQGSREAGNTIYF. The V gene is TRBV4-1, the J gene TRBJ1-3; D unresolved. Germline-derived CDR1 and CDR2 are MGHRA and YSYEKL. CDR3 length: 16 residues. Trimming left V 1 base short and J 2 bases short, with 12 bases between.

The V and J genes are TRBV18 and TRBJ2-3, with a possible D match to TRBD1 (6 bases). This CDR3 is 14 amino acids long. V shed 4 bases and J shed 1 base, with 9 bases lying between them. Germline V gene lookup returns CDR1 KGHSH and CDR2 LQKENI. The CDR3 is CASSLDRGTDTQYF. The CDR3 DNA follows: TGTGCCAGCTCACTGGACAGAGGCACAGATACGCAGTATTTT.

The chain is built from TRBV9 and TRBJ1-3; 7 bases match TRBD1. Trimming cost V 0 bases and J 4 bases; bases outside gene matches: 7. The length of the CDR3 is 16 residues. In germline, CDR1 is SGDLS, CDR2 YYNGEE. DNA of the CDR3: TGTGCCAGCAGCGTAGCTGACAGGGTGGGGGGAAACACCATATATTTT. This codes for CASSVADRVGGNTIYF.

The chain links TRBV3-1 (or the pseudogene TRBV3-2) to TRBJ1-2, with 8 bases fitting TRBD1. V shed 1 base and J 3 bases; nucleotides not matched to a gene: 4. Germline CDR1 is LGHDT and CDR2 is YNNKEL (reference sequence). There are 15 residues in the CDR3. The CDR3 region is CASSQVLGQDYGYTF. The CDR3 region has the DNA TGTGCCAGCAGCCAAGTACTGGGACAGGACTATGGCTACACCTTC.

The chain couples TRBV6-5 to TRBJ2-7; 10 bases agree with TRBD2. CDR1 is MNHEY, CDR2 SVGAGI, per germline. The CDR3 sequence is 15 residues long. With V trimmed by 9 bases and J by 4 bases, 12 bases remained unmatched. CDR3 amino acids: CASEGSGRVPYEQYF. CDR3 bases: TGTGCCAGTGAGGGGAGCGGGAGGGTTCCGTACGAGCAGTACTTC.

Details on this clone: The junction shows a germline mismatch at one end, possibly a read error. The chain is built from TRBV30 and TRBJ1-2; D is perhaps TRBD1 (5 bases). Germline CDR1 is GTSNPN and CDR2 is SVGIG (reference sequence). This CDR3 spans 11 amino acids. CDR3 in DNA: TGTGCCTGGAGCTGGGGGACTGCTTCGGTCTTC. It codes for CAWSWGTASVF.

The rearrangement joins TRBV18 to TRBJ1-1, with D perhaps matching TRBD1 (6 bases). Trimming cost V 1 base and J 4 bases, with 19 bases left between them. CDR3 length equals 17 residues. Germline V CDR1 and CDR2: KGHSH, LQKENI. In nucleotides, the CDR3 is TGTGCCAGCTCACCACGTCAGGGGTTCGCGTCGAGCACTGAAGCTTTCTTT. Protein: CASSPRQGFASSTEAFF.

This chain uses TRBV2 with TRBJ1-5; 8 bases match TRBD1. This CDR3 has 15 residues. CDR1 is SNHLY and CDR2 is FYNNEI in the germline V gene. With 6 bases clipped from V and 5 bases from J, the junction kept 9 bases outside the gene matches. In DNA, the CDR3 is TGTGCCAGCAGCGCCGGGACAGGTCTTTATCAGCCCCAGCATTTT. Translated, it gives CASSAGTGLYQPQHF.

This chain links TRBV19 with TRBJ2-7, with a weak D call TRBD1 (7 bases). Between the trimmed V and J ends, which lost 6 bases and 2 bases, there was a span of 17 bases. The CDR3 spans 15 residues. Germline loops: CDR1 LNHDA, CDR2 SQIVND (reference sequence). CDR3 in DNA: TGTGCCAGTAGCCCAACAGGGGAGGCTCCCTACGAGCAGTACTTC. Protein sequence: CASSPTGEAPYEQYF.